The sequence of this T cell receptor (beta chain) was determined in a study of blood T cell repertoires in COVID-19. Overall study context: PBMCs, B-cell-depleted T cells, or T cells were the source of the cDNA or gDNA that made up the material.

In the original processing: By means of reference gene primer amplification, nucleated cell counts were estimated. The protocol was immunoSEQ multiplex PCR, while the TCRdb copy is restricted to in-frame clones and leaves out a portion. Clone size and the V and J calls come from that table; the DNA yielded D and trimming. The sample lists 350,000 to 450,000 clones, more than 70% seen once, with about 1.5% in the top ten. Recruitment covered about 26 US areas and drew participants whose ages spanned about 18 to 100 years. In assigning cohorts, the study relied on participant-reported clinical history. Trimming left V 6 bases short and J 0 bases short, with 2 bases between. The germline CDR1 and CDR2 sequences are LGHNT and FRNRAP. CDR3 length: 12 amino acids.

This chain connects TRBV12-5 to TRBJ2-2; no definite D call. The receptor was derived from a woman between 18 and 30 years old who had been exposed to COVID-19. The sample was PBMCs or T cells enriched from blood (not recorded which). This CDR3 is CASGSNTGELFF. In nucleotides, the CDR3 is TGTGCTAGTGGCTCGAACACCGGGGAGCTGTTTTTT.